The T cell receptor beta chain described here comes from a study of blood T cell repertoires in COVID-19. Study as a whole: Spain, Italy and the United States supplied samples that represented acute and convalescent COVID-19. PBMCs, B-cell-depleted T cells, or T cells provided the cDNA or gDNA that made up the material.

In the original workflow: For nucleated cells, counts were estimated from reference gene primer amplification. Here immunoSEQ multiplex PCR was the method, and the copy in TCRdb shows in-frame clones only, minus some. V and J calls and clone size are as listed in that table; D and trimming were resolved from the DNA. The sample consists of 70,000 to 90,000 clones, 60% to 85% of them appearing once. Per germline, CDR1 SGHDT and CDR2 YYEEEE. With V trimmed by 4 bases and J by 3 bases, 7 bases remained unmatched. The CDR3 runs 15 residues. This TCR was recovered from a human donor in a cohort sampled during active COVID-19. Sequences were obtained from peripheral blood. The chain combines TRBV5-6 with TRBJ2-3; the match to TRBD1 covers 8 bases. The chain's CDR3 is CASSPGQGVTDTQYF. CDR3 bases: TGTGCCAGCAGCCCTGGACAGGGTGTGACAGATACGCAGTATTTT. Looking up the rest from reference TRBV5-6 and TRBJ2-3 gives the full variable domain: DAGVTQSPTHLIKTRGQQVTLRCSPKSGHDTVSWYQQALGQGPQFIFQYYEEEERQRGNFPDRFSGHQFPNYSSELNVNALLLGDSALYLCASSPGQGVTDTQYFGPGTRLTVL.